This passage covers 9 T cell receptor beta chains from one sample sequenced in a study of cytomegalovirus exposure and HLA in healthy donors. TCRdb keeps only in-frame clones here, not all; method: immunoSEQ multiplex PCR. The sample has about 130,000 clones; about 90% are singletons. The sample consisted of PBMCs. These receptors were collected from a man in his thirties or forties in good health and CMV-seronegative.

V usage is TRBV4-3 and J usage is TRBJ2-1, with D perhaps TRBD2 (5 bases). The CDR3 covers 14 residues. V dropped 2 bases and J dropped 9 bases, with 14 bases sitting between them. Germline values: CDR1 LGHNA, CDR2 YSLEER. The CDR3 DNA follows: TGCGCCAGCAGCCAACTCCCAGTTGGGAGTGAGCAGTTCTTC. Encoded protein: CASSQLPVGSEQFF.

The chain links TRBV15 to TRBJ2-1, with 9 bases identical to TRBD1. This CDR3 spans 16 amino acids. From germline, CDR1 is LNHNV and CDR2 YYDKDF (reference sequence). Trimming took 1 base from V and 12 from J; bases not matched to a gene: 13. The CDR3 spells CATSRAGTGLTTRQFF. The DNA of the CDR3 is TGTGCCACCAGCAGAGCTGGGACAGGGTTAACGACAAGGCAGTTCTTC.

This sequence joins TRBV6-1 and TRBJ1-1; 8 bases match TRBD1. From germline, CDR1 is MNHNS and CDR2 SASEGT. V shed 4 bases, J shed 4 bases, and the junction held 5 bases outside the gene matches. The CDR3 is 14 residues long. The CDR3 here is CASSATGGRTEAFF. The CDR3 bases are TGTGCCAGCAGTGCAACAGGGGGTCGCACTGAAGCTTTCTTT.

The CDR3 nucleotides are TGTGCCAGCAGCAATCGGACAGGGCTGGGACAGCCCCAGCATTTT. This codes for CASSNRTGLGQPQHF. The gene calls are TRBV7-2 and TRBJ1-5, with 8 bases identical to TRBD1. J gave up 7 bases and V 5 bases, and 10 bases lay outside the gene matches. The CDR3 has 15 amino acids. Germline V CDR1 and CDR2: SGHTA, FQGNSA.

The chain links TRBV14 to TRBJ2-7; 7 nucleotides match TRBD2. The CDR3 is 15 amino acids. Per germline, CDR1 SGHDN and CDR2 FVKESK. With V trimmed by 4 bases and J by 2 bases, 8 bases remained unmatched. The CDR3: CASSRSLALTYEQYF. CDR3 nucleotide sequence: TGTGCCAGCAGCCGGTCACTAGCGTTAACCTACGAGCAGTACTTC.

The rearrangement joins TRBV5-1 to TRBJ2-7; D perhaps matches TRBD1 (6 bases). There are 14 residues in the CDR3. Between the trimmed V and J ends, which lost 3 bases and 4 bases, there was a span of 14 bases. Germline V CDR1 and CDR2: SGHRS, YFSETQ. The CDR3 DNA reads as TGCGCCAGCAGCTATACAGGGAATAGGTACGAGCAGTACTTC. It is translated as CASSYTGNRYEQYF.

The chain carries TRBV18 and TRBJ1-1; D gene uncertain. The V end lost 2 bases, the J end lost 0 bases, and 10 bases lay between the germline ends. The CDR3 consists of 15 residues. Germline values: CDR1 KGHSH, CDR2 LQKENI. CDR3 sequence (DNA): TGTGCCAGCTCACCAGGCGCGGCCTTGAACACTGAAGCTTTCTTT. Translation: CASSPGAALNTEAFF.

This rearrangement joins TRBV7-2 to TRBJ1-4; TRBD1 might be the D (6 bases). The CDR3 runs 15 residues. Germline V gene data show CDR1 as SGHTA and CDR2 as FQGNSA. V gave up 0 bases and J gave up 8 bases, with 13 bases separating them. In nucleotides, the CDR3 is TGTGCCAGCAGCTTAGCATCAGGGGACGGGGAAAAACTGTTTTTT. Residues: CASSLASGDGEKLFF.

The J gene is TRBJ2-7, the V gene TRBV6-1; D call uncertain. The germline gives CDR1 MNHNS, CDR2 SASEGT. The CDR3 covers 11 residues. V was cut by 5 bases and J by 3 bases, with 5 bases left in between. The CDR3 DNA is TGTGCCAGCAGTTTGTACTACGAGCAGTACTTC. It specifies CASSLYYEQYF.